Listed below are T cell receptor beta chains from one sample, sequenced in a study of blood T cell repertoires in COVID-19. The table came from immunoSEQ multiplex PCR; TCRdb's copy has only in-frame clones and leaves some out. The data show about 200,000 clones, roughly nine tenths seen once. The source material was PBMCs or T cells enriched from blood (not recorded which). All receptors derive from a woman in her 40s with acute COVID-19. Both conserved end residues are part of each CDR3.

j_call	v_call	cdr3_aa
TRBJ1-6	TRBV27	CASSPRQTSSYNSPLHF
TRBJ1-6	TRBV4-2	CASSQGGTGDRNSPLHF
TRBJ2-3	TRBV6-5	CASRRLAGGDTQYF
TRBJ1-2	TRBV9	CASSITGTGFTDYGYTF
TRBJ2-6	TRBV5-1	CASRPGGANVLTF
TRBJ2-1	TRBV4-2	CASSQDRREANEQFF
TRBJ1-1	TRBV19	CASTNRVNTEAFF
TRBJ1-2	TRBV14	CASSRTHSTGAYGYTF
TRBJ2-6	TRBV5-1	CASSWSGTGANREGSGANVLTF
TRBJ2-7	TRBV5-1	CASSLTDYEQYF
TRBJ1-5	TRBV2	CASSELGRSNQPQHF
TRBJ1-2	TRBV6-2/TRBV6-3	CASSYSDRGPYGYTF
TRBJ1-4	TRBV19	CASSPHARGRGEKLFF
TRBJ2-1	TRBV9	CASSARQAKLDYNEQFF
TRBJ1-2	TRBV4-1	CASSQESQGSYGYTF
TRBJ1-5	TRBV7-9	CASSSDRSGNQPQHF
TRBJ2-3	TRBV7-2	CASSFVPSGTDTQYF
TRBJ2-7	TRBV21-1	CASSKAEGSPYEQYF
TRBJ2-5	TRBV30	CAWMAGKTQYF
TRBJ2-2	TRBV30	CAWSGSGLRTGELFF
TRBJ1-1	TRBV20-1	CSAAGGTEAFF
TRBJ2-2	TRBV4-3	CASSLLDRENTGELFF
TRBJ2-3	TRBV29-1	CSVDSSGSSDTQYF
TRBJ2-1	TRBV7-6	CASNLGGGIDNEQFF
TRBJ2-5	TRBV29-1	CSDTEETQYF
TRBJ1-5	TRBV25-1	CASSEFRSNQPQHF
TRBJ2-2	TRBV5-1	CASSRFTRDSDTGELFF
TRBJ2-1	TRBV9	CASSALAGIYNEQFF
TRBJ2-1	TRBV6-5	CASKMGQGIDEQFF
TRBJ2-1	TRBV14	CASSRPGLAGLNEQFF
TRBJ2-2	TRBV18	CASSPPGLAGGSGELFF
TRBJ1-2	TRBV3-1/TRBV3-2	CASSQGGNQYGYTF
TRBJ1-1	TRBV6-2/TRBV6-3	CASSYYPGTVNTEAFF
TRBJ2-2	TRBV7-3	CASSLSRDTGELFF
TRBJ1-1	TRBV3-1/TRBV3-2	CASSPRDRRNTEAFF
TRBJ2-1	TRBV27	CASRLERYNEQFF
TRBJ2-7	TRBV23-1	CASSQGLGQTGASGGRSLEQYF
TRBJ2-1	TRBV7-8	CASSNREIAGGNEQFF
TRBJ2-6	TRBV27	CASSLSGQGATSGANVLTF
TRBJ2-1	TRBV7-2	CASSEQGAYNEQFF
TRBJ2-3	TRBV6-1	CASSEIESTDTQYF
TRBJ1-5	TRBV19	CASTTGYGLNQPQHF
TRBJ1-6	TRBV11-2	CASSLGTASSPLHF
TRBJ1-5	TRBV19	CASSIEVRWRDSDQPQHF
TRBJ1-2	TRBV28	CASSSGSYGYTF
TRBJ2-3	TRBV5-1	CASSLGLAARPTDTQYF
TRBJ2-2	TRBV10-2	CASSGTSGSGELFF
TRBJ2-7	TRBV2	CASRAGLAGGRYEQYF
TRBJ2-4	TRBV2	CASSAPSSGNIQYF
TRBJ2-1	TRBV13	CASSCPGQVPYNEQFF
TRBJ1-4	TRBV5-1	CASSPTTGANEKLFF